This T cell receptor (beta chain) was recovered during a study of shared clonotypes between healthy human individuals. This table comes from immunoSEQ multiplex PCR, and its TCRdb copy is limited to in-frame clones, with some not included. The data show 2 million to 2.5 million clones, about nine tenths seen once. Germline V gene sequence: CDR1 KGHSH, CDR2 LQKENI. The CDR3 is 13 amino acids. Trimming took off 3 bases at V and 5 bases at J, with 10 bases between the two ends. Sequenced: naive CD4+ T cells from PBMCs. Documented subset: CD45RA+ positively selected. This sequence was found in a man between 18 and 29 years old in good health. Some clones in this sample may be carry-over from other donors' samples. The rearrangement links TRBV18 to TRBJ2-5; either TRBD1 or TRBD2 may supply D (5 bases each). Here the CDR3 DNA reads TGTGCCAGCTCACCGACCAGGGACGAGACCCAGTACTTC. This codes for CASSPTRDETQYF.